These 6 T cell receptor beta chains were sequenced from one sample in a study of shared clonotypes between healthy human individuals. Cells designated naive CD8 were CD45RO-negative and were positively selected for CCR7, with terminally differentiated effector memory CD45RA+ cells excluded. Generated by immunoSEQ multiplex PCR, the TCRdb table keeps only in-frame clones and is missing some. The sample includes about 2.1 million clones, just over 90% seen only once; the top ten take 1.5% to 2%. Sequencing was carried out using naive CD8+ T cells from PBMCs. The receptors were gathered from a man younger than 35 in good health. Some clones in this sample may be carry-over from other donors' samples.

The genes are TRBV19 and TRBJ1-2, with D maybe TRBD1 (5 bases). The CDR3 consists of 14 residues. Trimming removed 11 bases from V and 2 bases from J, with 18 bases in between. Per the germline V gene, CDR1 is LNHDA and CDR2 is SQIVND (reference sequence). CDR3 protein: CASGGLSLNYGYTF. CDR3 DNA sequence: TGTGCCTCCGGGGGTCTATCCTTGAACTATGGCTACACCTTC.

The chain uses TRBV19 and TRBJ1-1; D uncertain. Germline loops: CDR1 LNHDA, CDR2 SQIVND (reference sequence). V was pared by 4 bases and J by 2 bases, with 8 bases between. The CDR3 is 13 amino acids. Written as DNA, the CDR3 is TGTGCCAGTAGTAAAGGGAAAAACACTGAAGCTTTCTTT. Its translation is CASSKGKNTEAFF. Full variable domain (remainder filled in from reference TRBV19 and TRBJ1-1): DGGITQSPKYLFRKEGQNVTLSCEQNLNHDAMYWYRQDPGQGLRLIYYSQIVNDFQKGDIAEGYSVSREKKESFPLTVTSAQKNPTAFYLCASSKGKNTEAFFGQGTRLTVV.

V usage is TRBV7-3 and J usage is TRBJ2-2, with 7 bases that match TRBD2. Trimming took 2 bases from V and 4 from J; bases not matched to a gene: 4. The CDR3 contains 15 residues. Germline V gives CDR1 SGHTA, CDR2 FQGTGA. This CDR3 is CASSLAGAGTGELFF. The CDR3 DNA is TGTGCCAGCAGCTTAGCGGGAGCGGGCACCGGGGAGCTGTTTTTT.

The CDR3 loop reads CASSLGTGGNYGYTF. The CDR3 DNA sequence: TGTGCCAGCAGCTTGGGGACAGGGGGTAACTATGGCTACACCTTC. V and J are TRBV5-8 and TRBJ1-2, with TRBD1 identical over 10 bases. The CDR3 loop spans 15 amino acids. Losses at the gene ends were 0 bases for V and 1 base for J; bases not matched to a gene: 0. Germline CDR1 is SGHTS and CDR2 is YDEGEE.

This chain connects TRBV9 to TRBJ2-7; D is unresolved. V lost 4 bases to trimming and J lost 0 bases, with 11 bases between them. The germline gives CDR1 SGDLS, CDR2 YYNGEE. The CDR3 sequence is 14 residues long. CDR3 sequence: CASSPSTRSYEQYF. CDR3 sequence (DNA): TGTGCCAGCAGCCCATCAACTCGCTCCTACGAGCAGTACTTC.

The chain carries TRBV28 and TRBJ2-7, with 9 bases matching TRBD1. V dropped 6 bases and J dropped 3; count of bases not matched to a gene: 15. The germline gives CDR1 MDHEN, CDR2 SYDVKM. CDR3 length: 17 amino acids. This CDR3 is CASSAFRNRDRDYEQYF. CDR3 nucleotides: TGTGCCAGCAGCGCTTTCCGAAACCGGGACAGGGACTACGAGCAGTACTTC.